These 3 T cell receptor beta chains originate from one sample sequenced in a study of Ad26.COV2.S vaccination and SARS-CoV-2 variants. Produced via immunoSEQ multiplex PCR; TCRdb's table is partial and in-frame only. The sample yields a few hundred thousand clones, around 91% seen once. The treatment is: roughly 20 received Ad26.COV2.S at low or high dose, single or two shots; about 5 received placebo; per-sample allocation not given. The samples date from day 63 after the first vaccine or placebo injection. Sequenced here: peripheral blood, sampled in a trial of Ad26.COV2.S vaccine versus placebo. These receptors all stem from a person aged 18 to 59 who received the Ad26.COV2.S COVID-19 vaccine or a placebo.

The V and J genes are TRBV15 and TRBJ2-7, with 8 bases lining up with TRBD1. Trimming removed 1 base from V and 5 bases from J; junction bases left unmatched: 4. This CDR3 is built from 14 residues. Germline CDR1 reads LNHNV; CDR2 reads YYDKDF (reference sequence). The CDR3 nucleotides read TGTGCCACCAGCAGAGTCAGACAGGGGAACGAGCAGTACTTC. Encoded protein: CATSRVRQGNEQYF.

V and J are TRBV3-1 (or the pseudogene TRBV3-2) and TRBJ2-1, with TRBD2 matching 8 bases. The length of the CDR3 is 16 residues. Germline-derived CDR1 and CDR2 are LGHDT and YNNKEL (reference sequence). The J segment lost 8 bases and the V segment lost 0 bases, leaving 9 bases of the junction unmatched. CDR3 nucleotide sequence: TGTGCCAGCAGCCAAGATTCGGGACTAGTGAGCGATGAGCAGTTCTTC. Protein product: CASSQDSGLVSDEQFF.

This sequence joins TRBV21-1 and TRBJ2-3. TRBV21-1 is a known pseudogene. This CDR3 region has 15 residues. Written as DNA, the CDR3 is TGTGCCAGCAGGGCCCCTCCGGTGGGAACAGATACGCAGTATTTT. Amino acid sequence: CASRAPPVGTDTQYF.